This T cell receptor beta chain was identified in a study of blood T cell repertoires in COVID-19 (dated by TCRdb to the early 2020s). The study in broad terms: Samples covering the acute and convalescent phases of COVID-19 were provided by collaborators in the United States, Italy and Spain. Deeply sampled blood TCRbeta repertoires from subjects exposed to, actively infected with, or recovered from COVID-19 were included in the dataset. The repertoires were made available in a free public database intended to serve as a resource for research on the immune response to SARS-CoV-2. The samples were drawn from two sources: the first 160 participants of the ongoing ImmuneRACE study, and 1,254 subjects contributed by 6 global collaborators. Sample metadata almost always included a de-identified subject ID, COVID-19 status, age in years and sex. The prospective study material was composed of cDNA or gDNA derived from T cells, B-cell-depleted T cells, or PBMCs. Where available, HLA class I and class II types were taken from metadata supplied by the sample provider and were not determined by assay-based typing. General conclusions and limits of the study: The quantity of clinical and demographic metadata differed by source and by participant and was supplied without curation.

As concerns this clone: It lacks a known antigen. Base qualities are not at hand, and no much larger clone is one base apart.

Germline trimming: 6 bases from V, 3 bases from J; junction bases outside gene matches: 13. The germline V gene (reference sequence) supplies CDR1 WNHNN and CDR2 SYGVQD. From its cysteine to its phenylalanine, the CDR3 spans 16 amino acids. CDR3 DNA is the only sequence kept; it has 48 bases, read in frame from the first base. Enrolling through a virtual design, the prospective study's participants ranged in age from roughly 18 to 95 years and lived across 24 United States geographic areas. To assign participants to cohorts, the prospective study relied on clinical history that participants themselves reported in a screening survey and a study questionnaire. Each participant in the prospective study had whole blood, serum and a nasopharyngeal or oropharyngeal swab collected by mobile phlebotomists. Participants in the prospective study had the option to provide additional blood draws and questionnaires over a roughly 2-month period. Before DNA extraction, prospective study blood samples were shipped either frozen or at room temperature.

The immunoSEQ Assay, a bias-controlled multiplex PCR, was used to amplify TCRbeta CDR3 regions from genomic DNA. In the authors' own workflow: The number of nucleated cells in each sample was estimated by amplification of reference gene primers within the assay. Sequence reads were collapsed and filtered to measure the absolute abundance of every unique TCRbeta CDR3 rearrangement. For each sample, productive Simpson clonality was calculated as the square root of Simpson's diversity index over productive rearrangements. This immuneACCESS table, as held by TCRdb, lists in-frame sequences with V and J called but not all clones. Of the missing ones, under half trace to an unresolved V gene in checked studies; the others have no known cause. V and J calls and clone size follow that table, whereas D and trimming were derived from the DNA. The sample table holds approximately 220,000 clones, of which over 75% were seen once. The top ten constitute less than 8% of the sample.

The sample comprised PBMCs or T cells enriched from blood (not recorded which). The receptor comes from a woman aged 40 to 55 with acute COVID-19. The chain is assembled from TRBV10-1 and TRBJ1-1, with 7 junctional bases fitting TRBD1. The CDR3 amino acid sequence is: CASSHPPGGHYTEAFF. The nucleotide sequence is TGCGCCAGCAGCCACCCCCCAGGGGGACATTACACTGAAGCTTTCTTT.